This T cell receptor (beta chain) was sequenced during a study of OX40 agonist ivuxolimab in advanced cancers. The CDR3 runs to 17 residues. V shed 1 base, J shed 4 bases, and the junction held 8 bases outside the gene matches. CDR1 is SGHVS, CDR2 FQNEAQ, per germline. Here immunoSEQ multiplex PCR was the method, and the copy in TCRdb shows in-frame clones only, minus some. The data show about 73,000 clones, around nine tenths seen once. Source: CD4+ or CD8+ T cells sorted from blood, taken in a trial of the OX40 agonist ivuxolimab. This chain joins TRBV7-8 and TRBJ2-2, with 8 bases aligning to TRBD2. The clonotype was recovered from an adult with an advanced solid tumor such as melanoma, head and neck, liver or kidney cancer. CDR3 DNA: TGTGCCAGCAGCTTAGGTCAGCGACTAGCGTTCACCGGGGAGCTGTTTTTT. Its protein is CASSLGQRLAFTGELFF.